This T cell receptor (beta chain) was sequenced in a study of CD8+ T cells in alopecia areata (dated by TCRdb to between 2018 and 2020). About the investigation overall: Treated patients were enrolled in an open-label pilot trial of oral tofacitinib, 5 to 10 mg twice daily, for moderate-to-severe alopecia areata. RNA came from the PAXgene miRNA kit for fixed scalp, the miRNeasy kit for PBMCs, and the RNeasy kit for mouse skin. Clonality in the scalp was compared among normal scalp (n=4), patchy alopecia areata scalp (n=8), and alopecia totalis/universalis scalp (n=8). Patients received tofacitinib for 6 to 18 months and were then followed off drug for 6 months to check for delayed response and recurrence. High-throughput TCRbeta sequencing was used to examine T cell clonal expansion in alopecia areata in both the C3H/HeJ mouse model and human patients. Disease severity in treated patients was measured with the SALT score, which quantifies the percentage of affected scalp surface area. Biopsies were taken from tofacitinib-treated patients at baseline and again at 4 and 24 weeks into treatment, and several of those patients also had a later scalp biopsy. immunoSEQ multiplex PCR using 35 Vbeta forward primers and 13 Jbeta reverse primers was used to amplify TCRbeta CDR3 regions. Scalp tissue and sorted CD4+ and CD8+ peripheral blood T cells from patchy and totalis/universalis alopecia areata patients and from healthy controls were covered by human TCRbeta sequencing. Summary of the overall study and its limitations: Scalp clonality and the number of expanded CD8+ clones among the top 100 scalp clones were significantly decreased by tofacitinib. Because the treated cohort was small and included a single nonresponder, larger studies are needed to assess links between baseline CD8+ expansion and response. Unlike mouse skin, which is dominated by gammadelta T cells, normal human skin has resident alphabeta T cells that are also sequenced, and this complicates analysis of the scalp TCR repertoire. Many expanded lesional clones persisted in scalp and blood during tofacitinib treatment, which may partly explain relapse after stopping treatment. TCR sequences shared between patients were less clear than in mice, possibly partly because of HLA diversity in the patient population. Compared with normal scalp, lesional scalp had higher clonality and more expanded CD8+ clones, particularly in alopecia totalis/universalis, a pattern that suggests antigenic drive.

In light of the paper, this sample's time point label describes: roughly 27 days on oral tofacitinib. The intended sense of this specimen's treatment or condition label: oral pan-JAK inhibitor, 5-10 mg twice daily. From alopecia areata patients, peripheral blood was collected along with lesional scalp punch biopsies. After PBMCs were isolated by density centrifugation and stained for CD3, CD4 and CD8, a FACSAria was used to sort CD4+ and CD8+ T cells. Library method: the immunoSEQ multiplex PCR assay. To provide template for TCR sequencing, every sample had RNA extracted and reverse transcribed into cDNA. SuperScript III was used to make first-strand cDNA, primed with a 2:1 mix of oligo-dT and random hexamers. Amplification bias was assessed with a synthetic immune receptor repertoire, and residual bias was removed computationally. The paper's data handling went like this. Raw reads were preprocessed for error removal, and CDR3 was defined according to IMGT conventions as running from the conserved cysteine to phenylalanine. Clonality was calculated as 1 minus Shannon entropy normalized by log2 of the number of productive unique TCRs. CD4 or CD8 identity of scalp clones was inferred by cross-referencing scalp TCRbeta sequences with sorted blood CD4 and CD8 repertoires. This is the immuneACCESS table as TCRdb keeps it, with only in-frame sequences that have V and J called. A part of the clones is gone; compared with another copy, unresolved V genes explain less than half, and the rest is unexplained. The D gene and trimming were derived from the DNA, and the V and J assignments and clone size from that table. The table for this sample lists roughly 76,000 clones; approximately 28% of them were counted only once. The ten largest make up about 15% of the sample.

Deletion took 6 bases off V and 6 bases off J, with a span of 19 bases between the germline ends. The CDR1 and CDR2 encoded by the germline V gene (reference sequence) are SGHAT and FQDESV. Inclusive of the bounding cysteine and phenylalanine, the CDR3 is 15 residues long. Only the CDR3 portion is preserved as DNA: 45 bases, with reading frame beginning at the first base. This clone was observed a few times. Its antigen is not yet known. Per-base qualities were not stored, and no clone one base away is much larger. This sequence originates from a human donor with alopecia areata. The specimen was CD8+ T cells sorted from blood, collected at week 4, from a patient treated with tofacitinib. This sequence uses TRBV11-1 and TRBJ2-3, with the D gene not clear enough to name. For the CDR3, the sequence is CASSPTVLAGDTQYF. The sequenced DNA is TGTGCCAGCAGTCCCACCGTGCTTGCTGGTGATACGCAGTATTTT.